One and the same sample provided the 18 T cell receptor beta chains below, sequenced in a study of spatial heterogeneity in lung cancer. No cognate antigen is known for these TCRs. Study-level findings and limits: In tumors, expanded intratumoral alpha and beta TCR counts tracked mutation counts.

Time point specified: sample taken at primary tumor resection. One entry per CDR3 protein results from TCRdb running MiXCR on the 5' RACE reads. The table shows 5,000 to 7,500 distinct CDR3 sequences, with about 16% occurring only once. The source material was lung tumor tissue, sampled at surgery. The receptors derive from a male donor with early-stage non-small cell lung cancer.

In its sample, this clonotype ranks as medium-sized. This beta chain is a stray read from a library made for alpha chains; its abundance is not meaningful. The chain uses TRBV5-4 and TRBJ2-3; TRBD1 matches 7 bases. The germline CDR1 and CDR2 sequences are SGHNT and YYREEE (reference sequence). CDR3 length: 15 residues. V shed 1 base, J shed 2 bases, and the junction held 4 bases outside the gene matches. CDR3 region: CASSLTGVLTDTQYF. The CDR3 DNA sequence: TGTGCCAGCAGCTTGACAGGGGTTCTCACAGATACGCAGTATTTT.

This clonotype counts as medium-sized (0.01 to 0.1%). This beta chain is off target for a library built for alpha chains, so its abundance means little. The chain uses TRBV12-5 and TRBJ1-5, with a tentative D call TRBD1 (6 bases). Germline V gene data show CDR1 as LGHNT and CDR2 as FRNRAP. The V end was cut by 0 bases, the J end by 1 base, with 13 bases between. The CDR3 is 17 residues long. The CDR3 DNA sequence: TGTGCTAGTGGTTTGGTACAGGGAGGAACAAGCAATCAGCCCCAGCATTTT. Translated: CASGLVQGGTSNQPQHF.

This clonotype counts as medium-sized (0.01 to 0.1%). This beta chain is an off-target read within a library intended for alpha chains, so its frequency means little. The V call is TRBV24-1, the J call TRBJ2-6, with TRBD1 matching 7 bases. The J segment lost 2 bases and the V segment lost 9 bases, leaving 9 bases of the junction unmatched. CDR3 length: 16 amino acids. Germline V gene lookup returns CDR1 KGHDR and CDR2 SFDVKD. In nucleotides, the CDR3 is TGTGCCACCGGCACAGGGGCAGAACCTGGGGCCAACGTCCTGACTTTC. This sequence encodes CATGTGAEPGANVLTF.

A remark on this clonotype: The library was built for alpha chains, so this beta chain is an off-target read and its size means little. The chain combines TRBV7-8 with TRBJ1-6, with D unresolved. Germline assignment: CDR1 SGHVS and CDR2 FQNEAQ. V lost 4 bases, J lost 8 bases, and 3 bases lay in between. The CDR3 runs 11 residues. The CDR3 spells CASSSDSPLHF. For the CDR3, the DNA is TGTGCCAGCAGCTCAGATTCACCCCTCCACTTT.

By share, this clonotype ranks as medium-sized (0.01 to 0.1%). For a library built for alpha chains, this beta chain is a stray read; little rests on its size. This rearrangement joins TRBV2 to TRBJ1-5; D may be TRBD1 (6 bases). V lost 2 bases and J lost 6, with 11 bases in between. The CDR3 is made up of 14 amino acids. Germline assignment: CDR1 SNHLY and CDR2 FYNNEI. DNA of the CDR3: TGTGCCAGCAGTGAATGGGGGACAAGTCAGCCCCAGCATTTT. Translating it yields CASSEWGTSQPQHF.

Judged by abundance, this clonotype is medium-sized. This beta chain represents an off-target read in a library built for alpha chains; its size is of limited meaning. CDR3 sequence reads: CASSSGTGSSSGQETQYF. The CDR3 bases are TGTGCCAGCAGCTCCGGGACAGGGTCGTCCAGTGGCCAAGAGACCCAGTACTTC. This chain links TRBV7-2 with TRBJ2-5; 9 nucleotides agree with TRBD1. The CDR3 is 18 amino acids. Germline values: CDR1 SGHTA, CDR2 FQGNSA. Trimming took 4 bases from V and 1 from J; bases not matched to a gene: 13.

Comments on this clonotype: This beta chain was picked up by a library intended for alpha chains and is off target, so its count carries little meaning. V usage is TRBV6-6 and J usage is TRBJ2-3, with a possible D match to TRBD2 (5 bases). The CDR3 runs to 13 residues. Germline V lookup: CDR1 MNHNY, CDR2 SVGAGI (reference sequence). The V and J ends lost 6 bases and 0 bases respectively, with 7 bases between them. The CDR3 protein is CASSGKSTDTQYF. CDR3 nucleotides: TGTGCCAGCAGCGGGAAAAGCACAGATACGCAGTATTTT.

This clonotype was observed many times. This beta chain slipped into a library made for alpha chains as a stray read, so its size is not meaningful. This chain joins TRBV14 and TRBJ2-1, with 8 bases that match TRBD1. With 3 bases clipped from V and 8 bases from J, the junction kept 18 bases outside the gene matches. The CDR3 has 18 amino acids. Per the germline V gene, CDR1 is SGHDN and CDR2 is FVKESK. CDR3 loop: CASSQAFRRDRRLDEQFF. DNA for the CDR3: TGTGCCAGCAGCCAGGCTTTCCGTCGGGACAGGCGCTTGGATGAGCAGTTCTTC. The full variable domain, its missing parts supplied by reference TRBV14 and TRBJ2-1, is EAGVTQFPSHSVIEKGQTVTLRCDPISGHDNLYWYRRVMGKEIKFLLHFVKESKQDESGMPNNRFLAERTGGTYSTLKVQPAELEDSGVYFCASSQAFRRDRRLDEQFFGPGTRLTVL.

Relative to its sample, this clonotype is medium-sized. A library made for alpha chains picked up this beta chain off target, so its size means little. V is TRBV10-3 and J is TRBJ2-2; 11 bases are a match to TRBD1. The CDR3 spans 15 residues. The V and J ends lost 6 bases and 3 bases, in that order; junction bases with no gene match: 3. The germline CDR1 and CDR2 sequences are ENHRY and SYGVKD. The CDR3 nucleotides read TGTGCCATCAGAGGGGACAGGGGGGACACCGGGGAGCTGTTTTTT. Its translation is CAIRGDRGDTGELFF.

This clonotype counts as medium-sized. The size of this beta chain means little, since it is a stray read in a library made for alpha chains. The chain combines TRBV12-3 or TRBV12-4 with TRBJ1-5, with D perhaps TRBD1 (5 bases). The V end was cut by 7 bases, the J end by 7 bases, with 20 bases between. This CDR3 has 15 residues. In DNA form, the CDR3 reads TGTGCCAGCACTGCCGGGCCAGGGAGACTCCAGCCCCAGCATTTT. Translating it yields CASTAGPGRLQPQHF.

A note on this clonotype: Because the library targeted alpha chains, this beta chain is an off-target read whose size means little. The chain joins TRBV20-1 to TRBJ1-4, with 7 bases identical to TRBD1. J lost 10 bases, V lost 8 bases, and 16 bases had no gene match. This CDR3 contains 14 residues. CDR1 DFQATT and CDR2 SNEGSKA come from the germline V gene (reference sequence). The CDR3 DNA is TGCAGTTATCAACAGGGGACGAGGGGCGGAAAACTGTTTTTT. It specifies CSYQQGTRGGKLFF.

This clonotype counts as medium-sized. This beta chain lies outside the target of a library built for alpha chains; its clone size means little. For the CDR3, the DNA is TGTGCCAGCAGCTTAGGATTTGGTTCTAACTATGGCTACACCTTC. Encoded protein: CASSLGFGSNYGYTF. The V gene is TRBV7-9, the J gene TRBJ1-2; D is undetermined. Trimming removed 1 base at V and 0 bases at J, with 9 bases between. Germline CDR1 is SEHNR and CDR2 is FQNEAQ (reference sequence). The CDR3 runs 15 residues.

This clonotype was observed at least ten times. This beta chain slipped into a library made for alpha chains as a stray read, so its size is not meaningful. The chain combines TRBV7-8 with TRBJ2-7, with 10 bases that match TRBD2. J lost 4 bases, V lost 0 bases, and 9 bases had no gene match. Germline CDR1 and CDR2: SGHVS and FQNEAQ. The CDR3 runs 17 residues. DNA for the CDR3: TGTGCCAGCAGCTTAGCTAGCGGGGGGACCAACGGATACGAGCAGTACTTC. This sequence encodes CASSLASGGTNGYEQYF. The whole variable domain, filled in from reference TRBV7-8 and TRBJ2-7, reads GAGVSQSPRYKVAKRGQDVALRCDPISGHVSLFWYQQALGQGPEFLTYFQNEAQLDKSGLPSDRFFAERPEGSVSTLKIQRTQQEDSAVYLCASSLASGGTNGYEQYFGPGTRLTVT.

This clonotype is labeled medium-sized (0.01 to 0.1%). Because the library targeted alpha chains, this beta chain is an off-target read whose size means little. V gene TRBV5-1 combines with J gene TRBJ2-7; 8 positions agree with TRBD1. From germline, CDR1 is SGHRS and CDR2 YFSETQ. The trim removed 0 bases at V and 2 bases at J, leaving 7 bases unmatched. CDR3 length: 16 residues. CDR3 sequence reads: CASSLASGTGTYEQYF. For the CDR3, the DNA is TGCGCCAGCAGCTTGGCTTCCGGGACAGGTACCTACGAGCAGTACTTC.

Remarks on this clonotype: Being off target in a library aimed at alpha chains, this beta chain has a size of little meaning. The chain links TRBV6-5 to TRBJ2-2; D might be TRBD1 (5 bases). The CDR3 contains 17 residues. The V gene lost 10 bases and the J gene lost 3 bases, with 24 bases spanning the gap. The germline CDR1 and CDR2 sequences are MNHEY and SVGAGI. CDR3 nucleotide sequence: TGTGCCAATCAGATCCTACAGGTCGGGCGCGACACCGGGGAGCTGTTTTTT. Protein sequence: CANQILQVGRDTGELFF.

This clonotype is categorized as large (0.1 to 1%). A read error may account for a junction end that differs from germline. Since the library was made to target alpha chains, this beta chain is a stray read and its abundance is not meaningful. The CDR3 loop is CACSAGGNANTGELFF. In nucleotides, the CDR3 is TGTGCCTGCAGCGCAGGGGGTAACGCGAACACCGGGGAGCTGTTTTTT. This chain connects TRBV9 to TRBJ2-2; TRBD1 agrees at 7 bases. The CDR3 covers 16 residues. The germline V gene encodes CDR1 SGDLS and CDR2 YYNGEE.

Worth noting for this clonotype: Since the library was made to target alpha chains, this beta chain is a stray read and its abundance is not meaningful. This chain uses TRBV7-2 with TRBJ2-1, with D unclear. Trimming left V 1 base short and J 5 bases short, with 6 bases between. The CDR3 covers 13 residues. The V gene's germline CDR1 is SGHTA and CDR2 FQGNSA. The CDR3 reads CASSLGQNNEQFF. The CDR3, as DNA: TGTGCCAGCAGCTTAGGGCAAAACAATGAGCAGTTCTTC. The complete variable domain, with remaining parts taken from reference TRBV7-2 and TRBJ2-1, reads GAGVSQSPSNKVTEKGKDVELRCDPISGHTALYWYRQSLGQGLEFLIYFQGNSAPDKSGLPSDRFSAERTGGSVSTLTIQRTQQEDSAVYLCASSLGQNNEQFFGPGTRLTVL.

About this clonotype itself: This beta chain was picked up by a library intended for alpha chains and is off target, so its count carries little meaning. The chain carries TRBV20-1 and TRBJ2-2; TRBD1 agrees at 8 bases. The V gene's germline CDR1 is DFQATT and CDR2 SNEGSKA (reference sequence). The junction had 2 bases not matched to a gene; V was cut back by 5 bases and J by 3 bases. This CDR3 comprises 13 residues. Written as DNA, the CDR3 is TGCAGTGCTCGACAGGGGCACACCGGGGAGCTGTTTTTT. Its translation: CSARQGHTGELFF.